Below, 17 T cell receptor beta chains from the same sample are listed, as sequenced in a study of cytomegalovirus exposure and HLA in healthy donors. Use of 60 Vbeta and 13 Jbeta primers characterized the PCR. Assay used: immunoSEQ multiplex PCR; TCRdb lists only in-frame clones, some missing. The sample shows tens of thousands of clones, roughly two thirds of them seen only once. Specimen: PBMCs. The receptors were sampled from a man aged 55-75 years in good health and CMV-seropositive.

The CDR3 sequence: CASSLGLLAGGVNIQYF. The CDR3 DNA sequence: TGCGCCAGCAGCTTAGGCCTCCTAGCGGGAGGGGTGAACATTCAGTACTTC. The rearrangement uses TRBV5-1 and TRBJ2-4; TRBD2 matches 12 bases. The CDR3 is 17 amino acids. The V and J ends lost 2 bases and 7 bases, in that order; junction bases with no gene match: 10. Germline lookup yields CDR1 SGHRS and CDR2 YFSETQ.

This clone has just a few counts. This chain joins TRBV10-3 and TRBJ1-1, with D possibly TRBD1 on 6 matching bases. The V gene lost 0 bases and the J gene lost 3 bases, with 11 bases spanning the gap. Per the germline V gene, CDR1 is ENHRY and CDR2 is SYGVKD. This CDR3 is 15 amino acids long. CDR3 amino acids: CAISESGGGDTEAFF. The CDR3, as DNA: TGTGCCATCAGTGAGTCTGGAGGGGGGGACACTGAAGCTTTCTTT.

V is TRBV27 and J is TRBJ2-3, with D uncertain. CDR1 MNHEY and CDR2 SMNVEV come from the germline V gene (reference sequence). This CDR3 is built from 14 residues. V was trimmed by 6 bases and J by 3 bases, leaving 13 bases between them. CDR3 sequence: CASRTSRRTDTQYF. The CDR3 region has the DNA TGTGCCAGCAGGACTTCGCGGCGGACAGATACGCAGTATTTT.

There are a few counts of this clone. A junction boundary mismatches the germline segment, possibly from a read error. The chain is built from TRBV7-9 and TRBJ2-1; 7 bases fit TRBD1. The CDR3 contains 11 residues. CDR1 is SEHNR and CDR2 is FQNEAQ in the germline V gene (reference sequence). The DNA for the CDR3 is TGTGCCAGCAGCCGACAGGGCGAGCAGCTCTTC. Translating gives CASSRQGEQLF. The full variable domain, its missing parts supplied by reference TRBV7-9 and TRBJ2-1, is DTGVSQNPRHKITKRGQNVTFRCDPISEHNRLYWYRQTLGQGPEFLTYFQNEAQLEKSRLLSDRFSAERPKGSFSTLEIQRTEQGDSAMYLCASSRQGEQLFGPGTRLTVL.

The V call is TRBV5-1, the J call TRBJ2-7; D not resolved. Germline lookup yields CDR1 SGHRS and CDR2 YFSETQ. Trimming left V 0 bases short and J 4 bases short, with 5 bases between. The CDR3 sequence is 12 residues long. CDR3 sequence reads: CASSLEQYEQYF. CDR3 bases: TGCGCCAGCAGCTTGGAACAATACGAGCAGTACTTC.

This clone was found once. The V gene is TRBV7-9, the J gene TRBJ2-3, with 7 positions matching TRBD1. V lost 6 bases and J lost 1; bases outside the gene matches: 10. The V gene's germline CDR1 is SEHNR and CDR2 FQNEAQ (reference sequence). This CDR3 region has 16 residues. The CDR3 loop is CASRTGARGGTDTQYF. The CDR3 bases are TGTGCCAGCAGAACAGGGGCCCGTGGGGGCACAGATACGCAGTATTTT.

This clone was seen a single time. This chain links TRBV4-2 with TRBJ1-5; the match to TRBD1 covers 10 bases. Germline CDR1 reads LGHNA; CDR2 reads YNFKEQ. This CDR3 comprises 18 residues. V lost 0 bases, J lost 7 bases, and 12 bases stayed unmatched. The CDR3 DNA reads TGTGCCAGCAGCCAAGATCAGACAGGGGGCTTAAAAAACCAGCCCCAGCATTTT. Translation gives CASSQDQTGGLKNQPQHF.

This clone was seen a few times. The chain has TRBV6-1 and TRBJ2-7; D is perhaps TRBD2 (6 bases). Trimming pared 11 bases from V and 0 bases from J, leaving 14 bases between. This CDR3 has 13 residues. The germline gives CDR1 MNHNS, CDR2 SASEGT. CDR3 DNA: TGTGCCGTCCGCAGGGACTTCTCCTACGAGCAGTACTTC. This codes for CAVRRDFSYEQYF.

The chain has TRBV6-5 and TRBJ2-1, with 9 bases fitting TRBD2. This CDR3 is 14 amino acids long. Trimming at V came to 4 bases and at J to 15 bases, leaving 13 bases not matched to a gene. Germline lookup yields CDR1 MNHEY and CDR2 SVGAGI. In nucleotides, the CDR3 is TGTGCCAGCAGTTCCCCCGGGGGACTAGCTTGGCTGTTCTTC. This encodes CASSSPGGLAWLFF.

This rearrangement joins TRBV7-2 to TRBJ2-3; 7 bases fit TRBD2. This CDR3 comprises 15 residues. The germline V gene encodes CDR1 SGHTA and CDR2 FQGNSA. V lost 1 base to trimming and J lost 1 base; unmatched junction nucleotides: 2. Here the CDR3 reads CASSLDRGGTDTQYF. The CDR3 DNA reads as TGTGCCAGCAGCTTAGACCGGGGGGGCACAGATACGCAGTATTTT.

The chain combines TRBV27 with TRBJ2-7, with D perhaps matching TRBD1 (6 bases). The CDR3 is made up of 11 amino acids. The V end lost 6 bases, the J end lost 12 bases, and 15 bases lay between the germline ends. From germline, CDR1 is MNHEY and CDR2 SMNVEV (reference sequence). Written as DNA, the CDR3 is TGTGCCAGCAGCAGCTGGGGGACAACGTACTTC. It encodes CASSSWGTTYF.

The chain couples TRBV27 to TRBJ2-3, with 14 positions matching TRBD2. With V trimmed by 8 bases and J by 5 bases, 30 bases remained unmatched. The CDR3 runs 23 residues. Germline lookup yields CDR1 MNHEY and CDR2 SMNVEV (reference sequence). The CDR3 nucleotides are TGTGCCAGCGGTGTCGGTTGGGACCATACGTCAAGTCCCGGGACTAGCGGGAGAGATACGCAGTATTTT. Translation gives CASGVGWDHTSSPGTSGRDTQYF.

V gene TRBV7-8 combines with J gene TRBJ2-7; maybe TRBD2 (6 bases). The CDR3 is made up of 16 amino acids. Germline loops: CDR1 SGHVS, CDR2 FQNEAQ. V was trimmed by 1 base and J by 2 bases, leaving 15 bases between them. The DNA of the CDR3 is TGTGCCAGCAGCTTAGGGGGGACTCAGCAAACCTACGAGCAGTACTTC. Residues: CASSLGGTQQTYEQYF.

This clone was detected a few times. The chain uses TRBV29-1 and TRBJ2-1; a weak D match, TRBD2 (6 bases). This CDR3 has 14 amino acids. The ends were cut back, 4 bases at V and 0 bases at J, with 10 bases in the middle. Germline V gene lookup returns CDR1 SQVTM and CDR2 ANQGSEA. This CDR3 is CSVGERVSYNEQFF. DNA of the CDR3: TGCAGCGTTGGCGAGCGGGTCTCCTACAATGAGCAGTTCTTC.

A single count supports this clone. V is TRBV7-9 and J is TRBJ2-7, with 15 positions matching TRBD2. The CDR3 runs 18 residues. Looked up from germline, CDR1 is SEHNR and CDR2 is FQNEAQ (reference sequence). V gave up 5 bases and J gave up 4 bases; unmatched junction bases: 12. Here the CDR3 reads CASSEPGLAGGPGYEQYF. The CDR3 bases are TGTGCCAGCAGCGAACCCGGACTAGCGGGAGGGCCGGGGTACGAGCAGTACTTC.

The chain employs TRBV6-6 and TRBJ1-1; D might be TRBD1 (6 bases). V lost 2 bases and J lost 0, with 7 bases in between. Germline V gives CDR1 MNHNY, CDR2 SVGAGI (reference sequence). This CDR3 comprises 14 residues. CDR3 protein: CASSYQGMNTEAFF. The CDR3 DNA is TGTGCCAGCAGTTACCAGGGGATGAACACTGAAGCTTTCTTT.

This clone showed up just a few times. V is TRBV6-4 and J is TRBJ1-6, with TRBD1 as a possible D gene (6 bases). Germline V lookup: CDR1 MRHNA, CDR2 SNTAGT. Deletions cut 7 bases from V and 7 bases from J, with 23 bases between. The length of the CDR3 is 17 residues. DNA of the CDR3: TGTGCCAGCAAGAGCCCCTTCGGCCTGGGGGCAAATTCACCCCTCCACTTT. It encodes CASKSPFGLGANSPLHF.